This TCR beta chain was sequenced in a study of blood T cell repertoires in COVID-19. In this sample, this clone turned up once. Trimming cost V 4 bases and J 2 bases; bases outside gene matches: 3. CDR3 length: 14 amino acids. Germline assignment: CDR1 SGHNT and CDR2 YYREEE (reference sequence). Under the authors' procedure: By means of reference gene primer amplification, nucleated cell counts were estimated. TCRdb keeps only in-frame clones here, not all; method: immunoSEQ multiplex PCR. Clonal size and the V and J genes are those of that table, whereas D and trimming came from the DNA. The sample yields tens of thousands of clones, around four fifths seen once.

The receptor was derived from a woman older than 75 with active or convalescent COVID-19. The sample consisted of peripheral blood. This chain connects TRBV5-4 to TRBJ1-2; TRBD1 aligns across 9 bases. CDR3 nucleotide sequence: TGTGCCAGCAGCGGGGGACAGGGCAACTATGGCTACACCTTC. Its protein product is CASSGGQGNYGYTF.